These 5 T cell receptor beta chains share one sample of origin, sequenced in a study of cytomegalovirus exposure and HLA in healthy donors. Primers for the PCR totalled 60 Vbeta and 13 Jbeta. Measured with immunoSEQ multiplex PCR; TCRdb has only the in-frame clones, and not every one. The sample contains over 85,000 clones, under 80% of which appear only once. Sequencing was done on a sample of PBMCs. The receptors derive from a man aged 35 to 55 in good health and CMV-seronegative.

V and J are TRBV29-1 and TRBJ1-1; TRBD1 matches at 8 bases. Trimming removed 7 bases from V and 3 bases from J; junction bases left unmatched: 4. Germline V CDR1 and CDR2: SQVTM, ANQGSEA. This CDR3 has 12 residues. The CDR3 sequence is CSADRADTEAFF. CDR3 nucleotide sequence: TGCAGCGCGGACAGGGCGGACACTGAAGCTTTCTTT.

This chain links TRBV5-4 with TRBJ1-1; 8 positions match TRBD1. V shed 0 bases, J shed 4 bases, and the junction held 5 bases outside the gene matches. This CDR3 has 15 residues. Germline lookup yields CDR1 SGHNT and CDR2 YYREEE (reference sequence). The CDR3 DNA is TGTGCCAGCAGCTTGGTCCGGCAGGGGGCCACTGAAGCTTTCTTT. This codes for CASSLVRQGATEAFF.

The chain links TRBV10-3 to TRBJ2-1, with 7 bases that match TRBD2. CDR1 is ENHRY and CDR2 is SYGVKD in the germline V gene. This CDR3 contains 13 residues. J lost 7 bases, V lost 8 bases, and 8 bases had no gene match. Here the CDR3 reads CAISAGVGNEQFF. As DNA, the CDR3 is TGTGCCATCTCGGCGGGAGTGGGTAATGAGCAGTTCTTC.

This chain links TRBV4-3 with TRBJ2-7; D gene uncertain. CDR3 length equals 14 residues. The V gene's germline CDR1 is LGHNA and CDR2 YSLEER. V was shortened by 0 bases and J by 5 bases, with 11 bases between the two germline ends. This chain's CDR3 is CASSQDWYSDEQYF. DNA for the CDR3: TGCGCCAGCAGCCAAGATTGGTATTCGGACGAGCAGTACTTC.

This chain joins TRBV18 and TRBJ2-7; weak D call: TRBD1 (6 bases). Germline V gene lookup returns CDR1 KGHSH and CDR2 LQKENI. Trimming left V 1 base short and J 5 bases short, with 18 bases between. This CDR3 contains 16 residues. Here the CDR3 reads CASSPQLGDTGNEQYF. The CDR3 region has the DNA TGTGCCAGCTCACCACAGTTAGGGGACACGGGGAACGAGCAGTACTTC.